One and the same sample provided the 11 T cell receptor beta chains below, sequenced in a study of PD-L1 blockade in urothelial cancer. The repertoire was sequenced with immunoSEQ multiplex PCR; TCRdb's copy has only in-frame clones and lacks some. Of about 120,000 clones in the sample, about 89% were seen once. Regarding time point: peripheral blood 6 weeks after treatment start. Sequenced here: PBMCs, sampled around atezolizumab (anti-PD-L1) treatment. All receptors derive from a man aged 55 to 70 with urothelial cancer.

The chain recombines TRBV28 with TRBJ2-5; a weak D match, TRBD2 (5 bases). Germline V CDR1 and CDR2: MDHEN, SYDVKM. CDR3 length: 17 amino acids. Trimming removed 6 bases from V and 1 base from J, with 21 bases in between. The CDR3 coding sequence is TGTGCCAGCAGCCACCTTGTCAGAGGGAGACCCCAAGAGACCCAGTACTTC. Its translation: CASSHLVRGRPQETQYF.

The chain employs TRBV29-1 and TRBJ2-7; perhaps TRBD1 as D (6 bases). The V gene lost 4 bases and the J gene lost 5 bases, with 12 bases spanning the gap. The CDR3 runs 12 residues. Germline assignment: CDR1 SQVTM and CDR2 ANQGSEA. CDR3: CSVVAGVDEQYF. In nucleotides, the CDR3 is TGCAGCGTTGTGGCAGGGGTGGACGAGCAGTACTTC.

This sequence joins TRBV19 and TRBJ1-5; D is undetermined. The CDR3 runs to 15 residues. Germline V gene lookup returns CDR1 LNHDA and CDR2 SQIVND (reference sequence). V was pared by 6 bases and J by 5 bases, with 17 bases between. The CDR3 nucleotides are TGTGCCAGTAGCCCCCACGGGGTACGCGATCAGCCCCAGCATTTT. As protein: CASSPHGVRDQPQHF. The complete variable domain, with remaining parts taken from reference TRBV19 and TRBJ1-5, reads DGGITQSPKYLFRKEGQNVTLSCEQNLNHDAMYWYRQDPGQGLRLIYYSQIVNDFQKGDIAEGYSVSREKKESFPLTVTSAQKNPTAFYLCASSPHGVRDQPQHFGDGTRLSIL.

This clone occurred once. The rearrangement links TRBV29-1 to TRBJ1-3, with TRBD1 as a possible D gene (5 bases). The V gene lost 0 bases and the J gene lost 8 bases, with 11 bases spanning the gap. The CDR3 totals 13 residues. Germline values: CDR1 SQVTM, CDR2 ANQGSEA. CDR3 sequence: CSVEDQGGYTIYF. Written as DNA, the CDR3 is TGCAGCGTTGAAGATCAGGGAGGATACACCATATATTTT.

The chain links TRBV28 to TRBJ2-4, with D hard to call. This CDR3 has 15 amino acids. Trimming took 6 bases from V and 0 from J, leaving 12 bases between them. Germline CDR1 and CDR2: MDHEN and SYDVKM. CDR3 in DNA: TGTGCCAGCAGCCCCCCTGAGCTAGCCAAAAACATTCAGTACTTC. Its protein is CASSPPELAKNIQYF. Variable domain in full (rest from reference TRBV28 and TRBJ2-4): DVKVTQSSRYLVKRTGEKVFLECVQDMDHENMFWYRQDPGLGLRLIYFSYDVKMKEKGDIPEGYSVSREKKERFSLILESASTNQTSMYLCASSPPELAKNIQYFGAGTRLSVL.

The rearrangement uses TRBV27 and TRBJ1-5, with D tentatively TRBD1 (5 bases). Trimming removed 2 bases from V and 2 bases from J, with 10 bases in between. From germline, CDR1 is MNHEY and CDR2 SMNVEV (reference sequence). This CDR3 contains 15 residues. DNA for the CDR3: TGTGCCAGCAGTTTAGGGGCGGGGGGCAATCAGCCCCAGCATTTT. Translation: CASSLGAGGNQPQHF.

The gene calls are TRBV6-5 and TRBJ1-1; 9 positions agree with TRBD1. This CDR3 has 13 residues. The ends lost 4 bases at V and 6 bases at J; junction bases unmatched: 3. Germline CDR1 and CDR2: MNHEY and SVGAGI. In nucleotides, the CDR3 is TGTGCCAGCAGTTGGACAGGGGTCTCTGAAGCTTTCTTT. This encodes CASSWTGVSEAFF.

The V and J genes are TRBV28 and TRBJ2-3; TRBD2 aligns across 7 bases. Germline assignment: CDR1 MDHEN and CDR2 SYDVKM. Unmatched junction bases numbered 8, after V lost 2 bases and J lost 0 bases. The CDR3 runs to 17 residues. CDR3 sequence (DNA): TGTGCCAGCAGTTTACCTATCCTAGCGGATAGCACAGATACGCAGTATTTT. As protein: CASSLPILADSTDTQYF.

The chain uses TRBV29-1 and TRBJ2-1; 8 nucleotides agree with TRBD2. V was pared by 7 bases and J by 10 bases, with 15 bases of the junction left unmatched. This CDR3 spans 14 amino acids. The germline gives CDR1 SQVTM, CDR2 ANQGSEA. The CDR3 sequence is CSGGYGLARGEQFF. CDR3 in DNA: TGCAGCGGGGGGTACGGACTAGCACGGGGGGAGCAGTTCTTC.

The rearrangement links TRBV2 to TRBJ1-3; TRBD1 might be the D (5 bases). Germline loops: CDR1 SNHLY, CDR2 FYNNEI. The V end was cut by 2 bases, the J end by 4 bases, with 15 bases between. The length of the CDR3 is 16 residues. CDR3 amino acids: CASSESGGTLGNTIYF. DNA of the CDR3: TGTGCCAGCAGTGAAAGTGGGGGGACCCTAGGAAACACCATATATTTT.

CDR3 DNA: TGTGCCAGCAGCTTTGGAGGACAGGGATATGGCTACACCTTC. Amino acids: CASSFGGQGYGYTF. The genes are TRBV11-2 and TRBJ1-2, with TRBD1 matching over 8 bases. CDR3 length equals 14 residues. After removal of 3 bases from V and 5 bases from J, the junction contained 5 bases not matched to a gene. Germline V gene lookup returns CDR1 SGHAT and CDR2 FQNNGV. Full variable domain (outside the CDR3, taken from reference TRBV11-2 and TRBJ1-2): EAGVAQSPRYKIIEKRQSVAFWCNPISGHATLYWYQQILGQGPKLLIQFQNNGVVDDSQLPKDRFSAERLKGVDSTLKIQPAKLEDSAVYLCASSFGGQGYGYTFGSGTRLTVV.